This T cell receptor (beta chain) was sequenced in a study of shared clonotypes between healthy human individuals. Study findings and constraints: Genetic and exposure-history diversity was limited by the few donors.

Splitting of each subset's genomic DNA was done evenly across several immunoSEQ plates. Template amounts of about 270 ng DNA, approximately 30,000 T cell genomes, were employed in unsorted PBMC replicate PCRs. Some clones are missing from TCRdb's copy, which holds only in-frame ones; the method was immunoSEQ multiplex PCR. This sample has about 99,000 clones, with around half found just once. Notes on this clone: Its antigen is as yet unknown.

Germline loops: CDR1 SGHTA, CDR2 FQGNSA. Trimming took off 1 base at V and 2 bases at J, with 8 bases between the two ends. The CDR3 is 14 amino acids. The specimen sequenced was PBMCs. The receptor's source is a woman aged 40 to 50 in good health. Some clones in this sample may be carry-over from other donors' samples. The chain is built from TRBV7-2 and TRBJ1-2; perhaps TRBD1 as D (6 bases). DNA of the CDR3: TGTGCCAGCAGCTTAGACGGGACAAACTATGGCTACACCTTC. Translated, it gives CASSLDGTNYGYTF.